The source of this TCR beta chain is a study of radiation and T cells in renal cell carcinoma. As to time point: baseline pretreatment blood. The treatment was: 15 Gy SBRT to primary tumor, nephrectomy 4 weeks later. Germline CDR1 and CDR2: LGHNA and YNFKEQ. The ends were cut back, 0 bases at V and 4 bases at J, with 11 bases in the middle. This CDR3 is 15 amino acids long. Produced via immunoSEQ multiplex PCR; TCRdb's table is partial and in-frame only. The profile shows about 130,000 clones, about 88% of them singletons. The chain is built from TRBV4-2 and TRBJ2-3; D may be TRBD1 (5 bases). The receptor was derived from a woman aged 45 to 65 with renal cell carcinoma. The sequenced sample was blood, obtained from a patient whose treatment included radiotherapy and nephrectomy. CDR3 DNA sequence: TGTGCCAGCAGCCAAGACAGGGTTGGGCCAGATACGCAGTATTTT. Translated, it gives CASSQDRVGPDTQYF.